What follows is one T cell receptor (beta chain) and its context. The data derive from a study of blood T cell repertoires in COVID-19. Study background: Acute and convalescent COVID-19 specimens originated in the United States, Italy and Spain. PBMCs, B-cell-depleted T cells, or T cells were the source of the cDNA or gDNA that made up the material.

Original processing methods: Reference gene primer amplification yielded estimated nucleated cell counts. Sequencing used immunoSEQ multiplex PCR; TCRdb keeps in-frame clones, though not all of them. V and J calls and clone size are copied from that table; D and trimming were computed from the DNA. The table lists some 220,000 clones, around 80% of them singletons. The sequence was collected from a human donor in a cohort sampled during active COVID-19. Input material: peripheral blood.

The CDR3 DNA reads as TGCAGCGTTCGGGACTTAATAGGGGAAAAACTGTTTTTT. The encoded protein is CSVRDLIGEKLFF. The chain carries TRBV29-1 and TRBJ1-4, with a weak D call TRBD1 (5 bases). V was pared by 5 bases and J by 8 bases, with 15 bases between. Looked up from germline, CDR1 is SQVTM and CDR2 is ANQGSEA. CDR3 length: 13 residues.